The 30 T cell receptor beta chains presented below share a single source sample, sequenced in a study of vaccination and CD4 T cells after COVID-19. The assay that was used to sequence DNA from cultured CD4+ T cells was the Oncomine TCR Beta short-read assay. MiXCR, run by TCRdb on the PCR reads, gives a single entry per CDR3 protein. The sample holds some 10,000 distinct CDR3 sequences, around a third seen once. Their target antigens are unknown. As to treatment: approximately 11-day PBMC culture with coronavirus spike peptide pools or control peptides (ViraFEST assay). The specimen was CD4+ T cells from blood, cultured in vitro. These receptor sequences come from a human donor who had recovered from COVID-19.

This chain joins TRBV6-1 and TRBJ1-2; 7 nucleotides align to TRBD1. Germline CDR1 is MNHNS and CDR2 is SASEGT. With 7 bases clipped from V and 4 bases from J, the junction kept 12 bases outside the gene matches. CDR3 length equals 15 residues. CDR3 region: CASNPGDRDGYGYTF. In DNA form, the CDR3 reads TGTGCCAGCAATCCAGGAGACAGGGATGGCTATGGCTACACCTTC.

Sample share makes this clonotype medium-sized (0.01 to 0.1%). The rearrangement uses TRBV12-3 or TRBV12-4 and TRBJ2-7, with unresolved D. Trimming shortened V by 5 bases and J by 0 bases, and 5 bases separated the two germline ends. The CDR3 extends over 12 amino acids. The CDR3 DNA sequence: TGTGCCAGCAGTGGCGACTCCTACGAGCAGTACTTC. Translating gives CASSGDSYEQYF.

This clonotype was counted only a few times. The genes are TRBV2 and TRBJ1-2; a possible D gene is TRBD1 (5 bases). The germline gives CDR1 SNHLY, CDR2 FYNNEI. The CDR3 covers 13 residues. The V and J ends lost 4 bases and 8 bases respectively, with 14 bases between them. The CDR3 sequence: CASSAGRGGGYTF. DNA of the CDR3: TGTGCCAGCAGTGCCGGGAGGGGCGGAGGCTACACCTTC.

V is TRBV7-2 and J is TRBJ1-1, with no clear D. Per the germline V gene, CDR1 is SGHTA and CDR2 is FQGNSA. The CDR3 runs to 13 residues. The V and J ends lost 5 bases and 5 bases respectively, with 12 bases between them. This chain's CDR3 is CASSPLSRTEAFF. The DNA of the CDR3 is TGTGCCAGCAGCCCCCTGTCGCGGACTGAAGCTTTCTTT.

The rearrangement uses TRBV7-2 and TRBJ2-5, with 11 bases that match TRBD2. The CDR3 runs 17 residues. CDR1 is SGHTA, CDR2 FQGNSA, per germline. V gave up 3 bases and J gave up 4 bases; unmatched junction bases: 10. The CDR3 DNA reads TGTGCCAGCAGCTTCTCGGGACTAGCGGCCGTCGGAGAGACCCAGTACTTC. It yields the protein CASSFSGLAAVGETQYF.

This clonotype was counted between two and nine times. This chain uses TRBV6-1 with TRBJ1-1, with unresolved D. Trimming stripped 5 bases from V and 3 bases from J, with 16 bases between. The CDR3 is 15 amino acids. Germline loops: CDR1 MNHNS, CDR2 SASEGT. CDR3 DNA sequence: TGTGCCAGCAGTCCGAGAGGGTTCTCCTACACTGAAGCTTTCTTT. Translated: CASSPRGFSYTEAFF.

V is TRBV2 and J is TRBJ2-1, with 8 bases lining up with TRBD2. Germline trimming cut 2 bases from V and 3 bases from J; bases unmatched to any gene: 3. This CDR3 contains 15 residues. Germline CDR1 and CDR2: SNHLY and FYNNEI. CDR3 sequence: CASSENGGGYNEQFF. In DNA form, the CDR3 reads TGTGCCAGCAGTGAAAACGGGGGGGGCTACAATGAGCAGTTCTTC.

This clonotype was observed a handful of times. The CDR3 protein is CASSRGLGSGEQYF. DNA for the CDR3: TGTGCCAGCAGCAGGGGGCTAGGTTCGGGGGAGCAGTACTTC. V gene TRBV2 combines with J gene TRBJ2-7; TRBD1 matches at 8 bases. After removal of 6 bases from V and 7 bases from J, the junction contained 11 bases not matched to a gene. The germline V gene has CDR1 SNHLY and CDR2 FYNNEI. CDR3 length: 14 amino acids.

CDR3 loop: CASSSRRIVLFF. In DNA, the CDR3 is TGTGCCAGCAGTTCTAGGAGAATCGTATTGTTCTTC. The chain couples TRBV28 to TRBJ2-1; D is unresolved. In germline, CDR1 is MDHEN, CDR2 SYDVKM. V shed 4 bases and J shed 15 bases, with 16 bases lying between them. The CDR3 is 12 residues long.

The J gene is TRBJ1-2, the V gene TRBV28; 7 nucleotides line up with TRBD1. There are 14 residues in the CDR3. The ends lost 4 bases at V and 6 bases at J; junction bases unmatched: 8. Per the germline V gene, CDR1 is MDHEN and CDR2 is SYDVKM. The CDR3: CASSSTGTADGYTF. Written as DNA, the CDR3 is TGTGCCAGCAGTTCGACAGGGACGGCGGATGGCTACACCTTC.

The V gene is TRBV7-2, the J gene TRBJ2-1; D is unclear. CDR3 length: 17 amino acids. In germline, CDR1 is SGHTA, CDR2 FQGNSA. The ends were cut back, 1 base at V and 0 bases at J, with 13 bases in the middle. CDR3: CASSLEAWPDSYNEQFF. The CDR3 DNA sequence: TGTGCCAGCAGCTTAGAGGCATGGCCGGACTCCTACAATGAGCAGTTCTTC.

J is TRBJ1-1 and V is TRBV29-1; D is ambiguous. Germline-derived CDR1 and CDR2 are SQVTM and ANQGSEA. CDR3 length equals 13 residues. Trimming removed 6 bases at V and 1 base at J, with 12 bases between. The CDR3 loop reads CSVSGRANTEAFF. The CDR3 coding sequence is TGCAGCGTCTCTGGACGGGCGAACACTGAAGCTTTCTTT.

This clonotype occurred a few times. This chain connects TRBV5-6 to TRBJ2-5; 9 bases are shared with TRBD1. CDR3 length: 15 amino acids. V was clipped by 4 bases and J by 7 bases; unmatched bases: 11. Germline V CDR1 and CDR2: SGHDT, YYEEEE. The CDR3: CASSPGQGREGTQYF. In DNA form, the CDR3 reads TGTGCCAGCAGCCCGGGACAGGGTAGGGAGGGGACCCAGTACTTC. Combining the CDR3 with reference TRBV5-6 and TRBJ2-5 gives the whole variable domain DAGVTQSPTHLIKTRGQQVTLRCSPKSGHDTVSWYQQALGQGPQFIFQYYEEEERQRGNFPDRFSGHQFPNYSSELNVNALLLGDSALYLCASSPGQGREGTQYFGPGTRLLVL.

This clonotype appeared once. The CDR3 loop is CASSLDLGSGAEAFF. CDR3 bases: TGTGCCAGCAGCTTAGATCTGGGGTCCGGGGCTGAAGCTTTCTTT. V is TRBV11-3 and J is TRBJ1-1; D is undetermined. The CDR3 has 15 amino acids. Germline V gives CDR1 SGHNT, CDR2 YENEEA. The ends were cut back, 0 bases at V and 6 bases at J, with 14 bases in the middle.

The rearrangement joins TRBV20-1 to TRBJ2-5; D unclear. CDR3 size: 11 residues. Germline V gene lookup returns CDR1 DFQATT and CDR2 SNEGSKA (reference sequence). Trimming pared 3 bases from V and 2 bases from J, leaving 4 bases between. CDR3 in DNA: TGCAGTGCTAGTAATCAAGAGACCCAGTACTTC. Translating gives CSASNQETQYF.

V and J are TRBV11-3 and TRBJ2-7; 9 bases map to TRBD1. CDR1 is SGHNT and CDR2 is YENEEA in the germline V gene. V was clipped by 1 base and J by 5 bases; unmatched bases: 6. This CDR3 has 15 residues. This CDR3 reads CASSLVWTGVNEQYF. The CDR3 DNA sequence: TGTGCCAGCAGCTTAGTATGGACAGGGGTCAACGAGCAGTACTTC. The full variable domain, with the rest looked up from reference TRBV11-3 and TRBJ2-7, is EAGVVQSPRYKIIEKKQPVAFWCNPISGHNTLYWYLQNLGQGPELLIRYENEEAVDDSQLPKDRFSAERLKGVDSTLKIQPAELGDSAVYLCASSLVWTGVNEQYFGPGTRLTVT.

This clonotype has a single count. This chain joins TRBV30 and TRBJ1-1; no clear D gene. Trimming left V 0 bases short and J 2 bases short, with 10 bases between. Germline lookup yields CDR1 GTSNPN and CDR2 SVGIG (reference sequence). The CDR3 is 14 residues long. In nucleotides, the CDR3 is TGTGCCTGGAGTGTAGAAACGGTCAACACTGAAGCTTTCTTT. Amino acid sequence: CAWSVETVNTEAFF.

This clonotype counts as medium-sized (0.01 to 0.1%). The V and J genes are TRBV27 and TRBJ2-1; D remains ambiguous. Trimming took 6 bases from V and 4 from J, leaving 4 bases between them. Germline V gives CDR1 MNHEY, CDR2 SMNVEV (reference sequence). The CDR3 is 11 amino acids. The CDR3 is CASRLYNEQFF. The CDR3, as DNA: TGTGCCAGCAGGCTTTACAATGAGCAGTTCTTC.

The chain carries TRBV9 and TRBJ1-1; D uncertain. The germline V gene has CDR1 SGDLS and CDR2 YYNGEE. This CDR3 has 13 residues. Trimming pared 3 bases from V and 0 bases from J, leaving 6 bases between. CDR3 amino acids: CASSESMNTEAFF. The CDR3 DNA reads TGTGCCAGCAGCGAGTCCATGAACACTGAAGCTTTCTTT.

V usage is TRBV20-1 and J usage is TRBJ2-7; 11 nucleotides agree with TRBD2. The V segment lost 4 bases and the J segment 7 bases; nucleotides outside the gene matches: 21. CDR3 length equals 18 residues. The germline CDR1 and CDR2 sequences are DFQATT and SNEGSKA (reference sequence). Here the CDR3 reads CSANKLTSGGVNSLEQYF. CDR3 in DNA: TGCAGTGCTAATAAGTTAACTAGCGGGGGAGTTAACTCTCTGGAGCAGTACTTC.

The chain couples TRBV20-1 to TRBJ2-7, with 13 bases aligning to TRBD2. Germline V gives CDR1 DFQATT, CDR2 SNEGSKA (reference sequence). The junction had 5 bases not matched to a gene; V was cut back by 3 bases and J by 3 bases. This CDR3 region has 15 residues. The CDR3, as DNA: TGCAGTGCTAGGAGGACTAGCGGGGGTTACTACGAGCAGTACTTC. It codes for CSARRTSGGYYEQYF.

This clonotype appeared a few times. J is TRBJ1-5 and V is TRBV1. TRBV1 is an annotated pseudogene. The CDR3 spans 14 residues. For the CDR3, the DNA is TGCACCAGCAGCCACACCAGAGCAGATCAGCCCCAGCATTTT. Residues: CTSSHTRADQPQHF.

Concerning this clonotype: A read error is possible here, since a much larger clone lies one base away. The chain uses TRBV20-1 and TRBJ1-2, with 7 bases aligning to TRBD1. The CDR3 has 13 amino acids. J lost 4 bases, V lost 6 bases, and 8 bases had no gene match. Germline-derived CDR1 and CDR2 are DFQATT and SNEGSKA (reference sequence). CDR3 nucleotides: TGCAGTGCGAAGACAGGGAGTAGCTATGGCTACACCTTC. It translates to CSAKTGSSYGYTF.

This clonotype was detected a few times. V gene TRBV20-1 combines with J gene TRBJ2-2; TRBD2 matches 7 bases. J gave up 7 bases and V 4 bases, and 3 bases lay outside the gene matches. This CDR3 is built from 12 residues. Germline V gives CDR1 DFQATT, CDR2 SNEGSKA (reference sequence). The CDR3 nucleotides are TGCAGTGCTATCCGGGGGGTCGGGGAGCTGTTTTTT. Its protein product is CSAIRGVGELFF.

This clonotype is medium-sized (0.01 to 0.1%) by share. This chain connects TRBV20-1 to TRBJ2-5, with TRBD2 identical over 12 bases. The junction had 2 bases not matched to a gene; V was cut back by 2 bases and J by 4 bases. The CDR3 loop spans 14 amino acids. The V gene's germline CDR1 is DFQATT and CDR2 SNEGSKA (reference sequence). CDR3 sequence reads: CSARPSGRGETQYF. The CDR3 coding sequence is TGCAGTGCTAGACCTAGCGGGAGGGGAGAGACCCAGTACTTC.

For this clonotype: One junction end does not reproduce the germline sequence, and a read error may be involved. The J gene is TRBJ1-5, the V gene TRBV6-2 or TRBV6-3; D gene unclear. Per the germline V gene, CDR1 is MNHEY and CDR2 is SVGEGT. The CDR3 is made up of 16 amino acids. DNA of the CDR3: TGTGCCAGCAGTTACGCGGCAGGTCAAGGCAATCGGCCCCAGCATTTT. It encodes CASSYAAGQGNRPQHF.

The genes are TRBV7-8 and TRBJ2-7; TRBD1 agrees at 8 bases. V lost 4 bases and J lost 3; bases outside the gene matches: 5. CDR1 is SGHVS and CDR2 is FQNEAQ in the germline V gene. The CDR3 covers 14 residues. DNA of the CDR3: TGTGCCAGCAGCTATACAGGGGGTCGCTACGAGCAGTACTTC. Translated, it gives CASSYTGGRYEQYF.

The V and J genes are TRBV6-2 or TRBV6-3 and TRBJ2-7, with TRBD2 identical over 7 bases. There are 17 residues in the CDR3. V was pared by 6 bases and J by 0 bases, with 14 bases of the junction left unmatched. CDR1 and CDR2 (germline): MNHEY, SVGEGT. The CDR3 sequence is CASRPSPTSDLSYEQYF. As DNA, the CDR3 is TGTGCCAGCAGACCCTCGCCTACTAGCGACCTCTCCTACGAGCAGTACTTC.

This clonotype appeared a few times. V and J are TRBV7-2 and TRBJ1-1; D is unclear. CDR3 size: 13 residues. In germline, CDR1 is SGHTA, CDR2 FQGNSA. Between the trimmed V and J ends, which lost 2 bases and 1 base, there was a span of 5 bases. The CDR3 protein is CASSLLGNTEAFF. CDR3 bases: TGTGCCAGCAGCTTATTAGGGAACACTGAAGCTTTCTTT.

The gene calls are TRBV5-4 and TRBJ1-1; the D gene is possibly TRBD1 (6 bases). V lost 0 bases and J 1 base, leaving 13 bases between the germline ends. The CDR3 extends over 16 amino acids. The germline V gene has CDR1 SGHNT and CDR2 YYREEE (reference sequence). The CDR3 region has the DNA TGTGCCAGCAGCTTGGCCGGGAGGGGGACGAACACTGAAGCTTTCTTT. It is translated as CASSLAGRGTNTEAFF. The variable domain in full, with the rest retrieved from reference TRBV5-4 and TRBJ1-1, is ETGVTQSPTHLIKTRGQQVTLRCSSQSGHNTVSWYQQALGQGPQFIFQYYREEENGRGNFPPRFSGLQFPNYSSELNVNALELDDSALYLCASSLAGRGTNTEAFFGQGTRLTVV.